What follows are 26 T cell receptor beta chains derived from one specimen sequenced in a study of blood T cell repertoires in COVID-19. The table came from immunoSEQ multiplex PCR; TCRdb's copy has only in-frame clones and leaves some out. Among approximately 400,000 clones listed, 88% were seen once. The sequenced sample was PBMCs or T cells enriched from blood (not recorded which). The receptors derive from a woman between 18 and 29 years old who had recovered from COVID-19.

V is TRBV3-1 (or the pseudogene TRBV3-2) and J is TRBJ2-3, with a weak D call TRBD2 (5 bases). The V end lost 0 bases, the J end lost 4 bases, and 14 bases lay between the germline ends. Germline values: CDR1 LGHDT, CDR2 YNNKEL (reference sequence). This CDR3 is 16 amino acids long. The CDR3 nucleotides read TGTGCCAGCAGCCAAGAACTTCTAGCCGCGTCAGATACGCAGTATTTT. Protein: CASSQELLAASDTQYF.

The rearrangement joins TRBV29-1 to TRBJ1-2; D is possibly TRBD1 (6 bases). V lost 4 bases to trimming and J lost 8 bases, with 14 bases between them. The CDR3 runs 12 residues. Germline CDR1 and CDR2: SQVTM and ANQGSEA. CDR3 in DNA: TGCAGCGTTGGCCACAGGGTGGAAGGCTACACCTTC. Residues: CSVGHRVEGYTF.

The chain has TRBV27 and TRBJ1-5, with D possibly being TRBD1 (5 bases). V was clipped by 5 bases and J by 4 bases, with 15 bases between them. Germline V gene lookup returns CDR1 MNHEY and CDR2 SMNVEV (reference sequence). The CDR3 runs to 15 residues. The CDR3 is CASSKLRKGNQPQHF. CDR3 coding DNA: TGTGCCAGCAGTAAACTTCGGAAGGGGAATCAGCCCCAGCATTTT.

The rearrangement joins TRBV19 to TRBJ2-7; possible D gene TRBD2, 5 bases. Germline V CDR1 and CDR2: LNHDA, SQIVND (reference sequence). V lost 6 bases and J 0 bases, leaving 15 bases between the germline ends. This CDR3 region has 15 residues. The CDR3 here is CASSAEGWLSYEQYF. CDR3 sequence (DNA): TGTGCCAGTAGCGCCGAGGGTTGGCTCTCCTACGAGCAGTACTTC.

The rearrangement joins TRBV12-3 or TRBV12-4 to TRBJ2-3, with TRBD2 matching over 7 bases. The CDR3 length is 13 residues. The V segment lost 10 bases and the J segment 4 bases; nucleotides outside the gene matches: 8. The CDR3, as DNA: TGTGCCATCGGGGAGGGGCGGGCAGATACGCAGTATTTT. This codes for CAIGEGRADTQYF.

For the CDR3, the DNA is TGCAGCGTTGAGACCTCGGACAGGGCCTACCTTTATGGCTACACCTTC. Amino acids: CSVETSDRAYLYGYTF. This chain connects TRBV29-1 to TRBJ1-2; TRBD1 matches 8 bases. CDR1 is SQVTM and CDR2 is ANQGSEA in the germline V gene. The CDR3 contains 16 residues. Trimming removed 3 bases from V and 5 bases from J; junction bases left unmatched: 14. The whole variable domain, filled in from reference TRBV29-1 and TRBJ1-2, reads SAVISQKPSRDICQRGTSLTIQCQVDSQVTMMFWYRQQPGQSLTLIATANQGSEATYESGFVIDKFPISRPNLTFSTLTVSNMSPEDSSIYLCSVETSDRAYLYGYTFGSGTRLTVV.

This CDR3 is CAWSVVQFREQFF. The CDR3 region has the DNA TGTGCCTGGAGTGTAGTCCAGTTCAGGGAGCAGTTCTTC. The genes are TRBV30 and TRBJ2-1; D is unresolved. CDR3 length: 13 residues. CDR1 is GTSNPN and CDR2 is SVGIG in the germline V gene (reference sequence). The V end was cut by 0 bases, the J end by 10 bases, with 13 bases between. Filled out from reference TRBV30 and TRBJ2-1, the complete variable domain reads SQTIHQWPATLVQPVGSPLSLECTVEGTSNPNLYWYRQAAGRGLQLLFYSVGIGQISSEVPQNLSASRPQDRQFILSSKKLLLSDSGFYLCAWSVVQFREQFFGPGTRLTVL.

This sequence joins TRBV6-6 and TRBJ1-3; 10 nucleotides align to TRBD1. Germline trimming cut 5 bases from V and 2 bases from J; bases unmatched to any gene: 6. This CDR3 is 16 amino acids long. Germline CDR1 and CDR2: MNHNY and SVGAGI (reference sequence). The CDR3 bases are TGTGCCAGCAGTCCACATGACAGGGGGCCTGGAAACACCATATATTTT. This sequence encodes CASSPHDRGPGNTIYF.

The chain is built from TRBV29-1 and TRBJ2-3; TRBD2 matches at 7 bases. The V and J ends lost 4 bases and 2 bases, in that order; junction bases with no gene match: 9. Germline V lookup: CDR1 SQVTM, CDR2 ANQGSEA. The CDR3 is 15 residues long. DNA for the CDR3: TGCAGCGTTGTGCAAGCGGGGCAACTCACAGATACGCAGTATTTT. Residues: CSVVQAGQLTDTQYF.

V gene TRBV7-3 combines with J gene TRBJ2-2; 8 nucleotides match TRBD2. Germline values: CDR1 SGHTA, CDR2 FQGTGA. This CDR3 spans 18 amino acids. V was pared by 0 bases and J by 1 base, with 7 bases of the junction left unmatched. The CDR3 DNA follows: TGTGCCAGCAGCTTAACGGTTACTAGCGGAAAGAACACCGGGGAGCTGTTTTTT. It encodes CASSLTVTSGKNTGELFF.

V gene TRBV28 combines with J gene TRBJ2-5, with a weak D call TRBD1 (6 bases). From germline, CDR1 is MDHEN and CDR2 SYDVKM. This CDR3 has 14 residues. V was trimmed by 5 bases and J by 1 base, leaving 11 bases between them. The CDR3 region has the DNA TGTGCCAGCAGTGGACCGGACAGCCAAGAGACCCAGTACTTC. As protein: CASSGPDSQETQYF.

This clone was found once. The rearrangement joins TRBV15 to TRBJ2-7; 8 bases fit TRBD2. J gave up 5 bases and V 3 bases, and 12 bases lay outside the gene matches. This CDR3 is built from 16 residues. Germline V lookup: CDR1 LNHNV, CDR2 YYDKDF (reference sequence). The CDR3 here is CATSRAPAGGGNEQYF. In DNA form, the CDR3 reads TGTGCCACCAGCAGGGCCCCTGCCGGCGGGGGGAACGAGCAGTACTTC.

The CDR3 DNA is TGTGCCAGCAGTTATGCAGGGGTTGAGCAGCCCCAGCATTTT. Its protein product is CASSYAGVEQPQHF. This chain links TRBV27 with TRBJ1-5; D is possibly TRBD1 (6 bases). Trimming stripped 4 bases from V and 7 bases from J, with 14 bases between. The CDR3 spans 14 residues. Germline loops: CDR1 MNHEY, CDR2 SMNVEV (reference sequence).

V is TRBV7-2 and J is TRBJ1-2; 7 positions agree with TRBD1. Germline V lookup: CDR1 SGHTA, CDR2 FQGNSA. The CDR3 is made up of 15 amino acids. J gave up 0 bases and V 1 base, and 2 bases lay outside the gene matches. The CDR3 DNA sequence: TGTGCCAGCAGCTTAGTACAGGGGCCTAACTATGGCTACACCTTC. It translates to CASSLVQGPNYGYTF. The variable domain in full, completed from reference TRBV7-2 and TRBJ1-2, reads GAGVSQSPSNKVTEKGKDVELRCDPISGHTALYWYRQSLGQGLEFLIYFQGNSAPDKSGLPSDRFSAERTGGSVSTLTIQRTQQEDSAVYLCASSLVQGPNYGYTFGSGTRLTVV.

The chain recombines TRBV3-1 (or the pseudogene TRBV3-2) with TRBJ2-5; tentatively, D is TRBD2 (6 bases). Trimming removed 1 base from V and 5 bases from J, with 20 bases in between. Germline CDR1 and CDR2: LGHDT and YNNKEL (reference sequence). This CDR3 has 17 amino acids. CDR3 DNA: TGTGCCAGCAGCCAAGGTGCTAGCGCCTACTCGGGGGAGACCCAGTACTTC. It translates to CASSQGASAYSGETQYF.

The chain employs TRBV2 and TRBJ1-3; 8 bases are shared with TRBD1. CDR3 size: 16 residues. V lost 5 bases and J lost 3; bases outside the gene matches: 9. Germline V gene sequence: CDR1 SNHLY, CDR2 FYNNEI. The CDR3: CASSFFQGAGGNTIYF. The CDR3 DNA sequence: TGTGCCAGCAGTTTCTTTCAGGGGGCAGGTGGAAACACCATATATTTT.

The V call is TRBV9, the J call TRBJ1-2, with D perhaps TRBD1 (6 bases). This CDR3 spans 16 amino acids. The V and J ends lost 0 bases and 3 bases respectively, with 15 bases between them. Germline assignment: CDR1 SGDLS and CDR2 YYNGEE. This chain's CDR3 is CASSVEVGGGYYGYTF. The CDR3 nucleotides read TGTGCCAGCAGCGTAGAGGTGGGAGGGGGGTACTATGGCTACACCTTC.

The J gene is TRBJ2-3, the V gene TRBV7-9; TRBD1 matches at 10 bases. CDR1 is SEHNR, CDR2 FQNEAQ, per germline (reference sequence). V gave up 5 bases and J gave up 5 bases; unmatched junction bases: 7. The CDR3 loop spans 15 amino acids. The CDR3 protein is CASSLTGQGRDTQYF. CDR3 nucleotides: TGTGCCAGCAGCCTGACGGGACAGGGGAGAGATACGCAGTATTTT.

This clone was counted once. The chain uses TRBV13 and TRBJ2-7, with D possibly TRBD2 on 5 matching bases. Germline V gene data show CDR1 as PRHDT and CDR2 as FYEKMQ (reference sequence). The CDR3 totals 13 residues. The V gene lost 7 bases and the J gene lost 7 bases, with 17 bases spanning the gap. The CDR3 DNA is TGTGCCAGCACAGAGCGGCCCTTGGGGGAGCAGTACTTC. Translating gives CASTERPLGEQYF.

The chain couples TRBV9 to TRBJ2-3, with D unclear. CDR1 SGDLS and CDR2 YYNGEE come from the germline V gene. V shed 0 bases and J shed 0 bases, with 8 bases lying between them. CDR3 length equals 15 residues. In DNA, the CDR3 is TGTGCCAGCAGCGTAGGTCCCTCTAGCACAGATACGCAGTATTTT. As protein: CASSVGPSSTDTQYF.

This clone is a singleton in its sample. V gene TRBV6-5 combines with J gene TRBJ1-2; 8 nucleotides agree with TRBD1. From germline, CDR1 is MNHEY and CDR2 SVGAGI. The CDR3 totals 14 residues. Trimming took 5 bases from V and 6 from J; bases not matched to a gene: 8. CDR3 protein: CASSRPGQDHGYTF. For the CDR3, the DNA is TGTGCCAGCAGTCGCCCGGGACAGGACCATGGCTACACCTTC.

The CDR3 loop reads CASSPGPGQGGMGEKLFF. The CDR3 nucleotides are TGCGCCAGCAGCCCCGGACCTGGACAGGGCGGTATGGGTGAAAAACTGTTTTTT. The chain joins TRBV4-1 to TRBJ1-4; 8 positions agree with TRBD1. The trim removed 4 bases at V and 7 bases at J, leaving 17 bases unmatched. Per the germline V gene, CDR1 is MGHRA and CDR2 is YSYEKL. The CDR3 is 18 amino acids.

The chain recombines TRBV5-1 with TRBJ1-1; maybe TRBD1 (5 bases). The CDR3 loop spans 14 amino acids. Germline CDR1 reads SGHRS; CDR2 reads YFSETQ. V dropped 4 bases and J dropped 0 bases, with 10 bases sitting between them. The CDR3 is CASSPTVMNTEAFF. In nucleotides, the CDR3 is TGCGCCAGCAGCCCGACAGTAATGAACACTGAAGCTTTCTTT.

The chain joins TRBV4-3 to TRBJ2-2; perhaps TRBD2 as D (6 bases). Germline V gives CDR1 LGHNA, CDR2 YSLEER. This CDR3 has 16 amino acids. Between the trimmed V and J ends, which lost 3 bases and 0 bases, there was a span of 11 bases. The CDR3 loop is CASSHFGGANTGELFF. CDR3 coding DNA: TGCGCCAGCAGCCATTTCGGGGGAGCGAACACCGGGGAGCTGTTTTTT.

The chain uses TRBV28 and TRBJ1-2, with D hard to call. Between the trimmed V and J ends, which lost 8 bases and 2 bases, there was a span of 9 bases. Germline V lookup: CDR1 MDHEN, CDR2 SYDVKM. The CDR3 spans 12 residues. CDR3 sequence (DNA): TGTGCCAGCCGGGAGGCCAACTATGGCTACACCTTC. Translating gives CASREANYGYTF.

J is TRBJ2-4 and V is TRBV7-9; TRBD2 matches 8 bases. The junction had 11 bases not matched to a gene; V was cut back by 7 bases and J by 6 bases. CDR1 SEHNR and CDR2 FQNEAQ come from the germline V gene (reference sequence). The CDR3 runs to 15 residues. This CDR3 is CASTNGLAFSNIQYF. DNA for the CDR3: TGTGCCAGCACCAACGGACTAGCTTTTTCAAACATTCAGTACTTC.